These 22 T cell receptor beta chains originate from one sample sequenced in a study of blood T cell repertoires in COVID-19. The repertoire was sequenced with immunoSEQ multiplex PCR; TCRdb's copy has only in-frame clones and lacks some. This table has about 87,000 clones, around nine tenths appearing once. Sequencing input: peripheral blood. The source is a man aged 40-49 years with acute or convalescent COVID-19.

This sequence joins TRBV6-5 and TRBJ2-5; the D is unclear. Germline CDR1 MNHEY, CDR2 SVGAGI. V was clipped by 5 bases and J by 4 bases, with 8 bases between them. The CDR3 runs to 12 residues. The CDR3 DNA reads TGTGCCAGCAGTCCTAACCCAGAGACCCAGTACTTC. It codes for CASSPNPETQYF.

The chain combines TRBV6-1 with TRBJ2-7; D remains unclear. The CDR3 runs 12 residues. Trimming left V 3 bases short and J 7 bases short, with 10 bases between. Germline V gene sequence: CDR1 MNHNS, CDR2 SASEGT. CDR3 sequence reads: CASSDNLSEQYF. The CDR3 DNA reads as TGTGCCAGCAGTGATAACTTAAGTGAGCAGTACTTC.

The chain combines TRBV30 with TRBJ1-3; D may be TRBD1 (6 bases). Trimming stripped 6 bases from V and 3 bases from J, with 12 bases between. The CDR3 loop spans 13 amino acids. Germline-derived CDR1 and CDR2 are GTSNPN and SVGIG (reference sequence). The DNA for the CDR3 is TGTGCCTGTCCCCGGGACAATGGAAACACCATATATTTT. It codes for CACPRDNGNTIYF.

This clone was recorded once. This chain joins TRBV24-1 and TRBJ1-2; TRBD1 might be the D (6 bases). Trimming removed 3 bases from V and 4 bases from J, with 8 bases in between. Looked up from germline, CDR1 is KGHDR and CDR2 is SFDVKD. The CDR3 contains 13 residues. The CDR3 loop is CATSDGGGYGYTF. CDR3 in DNA: TGTGCCACCAGTGATGGGGGCGGCTATGGCTACACCTTC.

The gene calls are TRBV24-1 and TRBJ1-2, with 9 bases aligning to TRBD1. Trimming removed 4 bases from V and 4 bases from J; junction bases left unmatched: 3. The CDR3 is 14 residues long. Per germline, CDR1 KGHDR and CDR2 SFDVKD. CDR3 in DNA: TGTGCCACCAGTGACACAGGGGGCCTCTATGGCTACACCTTC. This sequence encodes CATSDTGGLYGYTF.

This clone has just one count. This chain links TRBV11-2 with TRBJ2-1; possible D gene TRBD2, 5 bases. The ends were cut back, 2 bases at V and 3 bases at J, with 14 bases in the middle. The CDR3 is 16 residues long. Germline lookup yields CDR1 SGHAT and CDR2 FQNNGV. The CDR3 region is CASSLSSWESYNEQFF. In DNA, the CDR3 is TGTGCCAGCAGCTTAAGTAGTTGGGAGAGCTACAATGAGCAGTTCTTC.

The chain links TRBV18 to TRBJ2-5, with D possibly TRBD1 on 5 matching bases. The CDR3 totals 15 residues. From germline, CDR1 is KGHSH and CDR2 LQKENI. V was cut by 6 bases and J by 2 bases, with 16 bases left in between. The CDR3 sequence is CASSLYQGQQETQYF. CDR3 nucleotide sequence: TGTGCCAGCTCGCTCTACCAGGGCCAACAAGAGACCCAGTACTTC. Based on the CDR3 plus reference TRBV18 and TRBJ2-5, the full variable domain is NAGVMQNPRHLVRRRGQEARLRCSPMKGHSHVYWYRQLPEEGLKFMVYLQKENIIDESGMPKERFSAEFPKEGPSILRIQQVVRGDSAAYFCASSLYQGQQETQYFGPGTRLLVL.

V usage is TRBV27 and J usage is TRBJ1-1, with TRBD1 as a possible D gene (5 bases). Trimming left V 6 bases short and J 0 bases short, with 14 bases between. The germline gives CDR1 MNHEY, CDR2 SMNVEV (reference sequence). The CDR3 spans 15 residues. The CDR3 DNA reads TGTGCCAGCAGCCCGGACACCTTTATGAACACTGAAGCTTTCTTT. It codes for CASSPDTFMNTEAFF.

The V and J genes are TRBV19 and TRBJ1-5; D not resolved. Germline values: CDR1 LNHDA, CDR2 SQIVND (reference sequence). The V end lost 1 base, the J end lost 1 base, and 14 bases lay between the germline ends. CDR3 length equals 17 residues. The CDR3 loop reads CASSIAARGGSNQPQHF. The DNA of the CDR3 is TGTGCCAGTAGTATAGCAGCCCGAGGAGGGAGCAATCAGCCCCAGCATTTT. Using reference TRBV19 and TRBJ1-5 for the parts outside the CDR3, the full variable domain is DGGITQSPKYLFRKEGQNVTLSCEQNLNHDAMYWYRQDPGQGLRLIYYSQIVNDFQKGDIAEGYSVSREKKESFPLTVTSAQKNPTAFYLCASSIAARGGSNQPQHFGDGTRLSIL.

This chain uses TRBV27 with TRBJ2-5; 10 nucleotides match TRBD2. From germline, CDR1 is MNHEY and CDR2 SMNVEV (reference sequence). V gave up 9 bases and J gave up 4 bases; unmatched junction bases: 5. The CDR3 length is 13 residues. The CDR3 here is CASGLAGVETQYF. CDR3 in DNA: TGTGCCAGTGGGCTAGCGGGGGTAGAGACCCAGTACTTC.

In this sample, this clone turned up once. This chain connects TRBV6-5 to TRBJ2-5, with 7 bases aligning to TRBD1. Germline V gene lookup returns CDR1 MNHEY and CDR2 SVGAGI. After removal of 6 bases from V and 1 base from J, the junction contained 5 bases not matched to a gene. There are 14 residues in the CDR3. The CDR3 is CASSDRQGQETQYF. In nucleotides, the CDR3 is TGTGCCAGCAGCGACAGACAGGGCCAAGAGACCCAGTACTTC.

The chain employs TRBV6-1 and TRBJ1-3; D is unresolved. The CDR3 is made up of 17 amino acids. Germline CDR1 and CDR2: MNHNS and SASEGT. Between the trimmed V and J ends, which lost 3 bases and 4 bases, there was a span of 19 bases. CDR3 in DNA: TGTGCCAGCAGTGACGACCCCGCTATCTCGGGAGGAAACACCATATATTTT. This sequence encodes CASSDDPAISGGNTIYF.

The chain carries TRBV5-6 and TRBJ1-1; 8 bases match TRBD1. CDR3 size: 15 residues. V lost 4 bases to trimming and J lost 3 bases; unmatched junction nucleotides: 8. Per germline, CDR1 SGHDT and CDR2 YYEEEE. This CDR3 is CASSIMAGGHTEAFF. The DNA of the CDR3 is TGTGCCAGCAGCATAATGGCAGGGGGCCACACTGAAGCTTTCTTT.

The sample holds a few counts of this clone. The same CDR3 can be traced to other DNA sequences in this sample. The rearrangement uses TRBV7-3 and TRBJ2-1; possible D gene TRBD2, 6 bases. V was clipped by 6 bases and J by 9 bases, with 12 bases between them. The CDR3 is made up of 12 amino acids. The germline V gene encodes CDR1 SGHTA and CDR2 FQGTGA. The DNA for the CDR3 is TGTGCCAGCAGGAGCACGGAGGGTGAGCAGTTCTTC. Translated, it gives CASRSTEGEQFF.

The rearrangement links TRBV7-8 to TRBJ1-1; D uncertain. Germline CDR1 SGHVS, CDR2 FQNEAQ. The CDR3 spans 14 residues. With 1 base removed from V and 0 bases from J, the gap between germline ends came to 6 bases. The CDR3 sequence is CASSLGQLNTEAFF. CDR3 nucleotides: TGTGCCAGCAGCTTAGGGCAGTTGAACACTGAAGCTTTCTTT.

The rearrangement joins TRBV12-3 or TRBV12-4 to TRBJ2-5; possibly TRBD1 for D (6 bases). Trimming removed 5 bases at V and 3 bases at J, with 10 bases between. The CDR3 runs 13 residues. The CDR3 DNA is TGTGCCAGCAGTAAAGGACAGAAAGAGACCCAGTACTTC. This sequence encodes CASSKGQKETQYF.

The chain carries TRBV13 and TRBJ2-5; possibly TRBD2 for D (6 bases). From germline, CDR1 is PRHDT and CDR2 FYEKMQ (reference sequence). The CDR3 length is 15 residues. The germline V and J ends were trimmed by 2 bases and 0 bases, with 10 bases remaining between them. The CDR3 here is CASSLRRGYQETQYF. Written as DNA, the CDR3 is TGTGCCAGCAGCTTAAGGAGGGGTTACCAAGAGACCCAGTACTTC.

This sequence joins TRBV6-1 and TRBJ1-5; D uncertain. The CDR3 covers 16 residues. V was pared by 3 bases and J by 4 bases, with 16 bases between. Germline CDR1 is MNHNS and CDR2 is SASEGT. The CDR3 protein is CASSEKLGVGNQPQHF. The DNA for the CDR3 is TGTGCCAGCAGTGAGAAGTTGGGAGTTGGGAATCAGCCCCAGCATTTT.

J is TRBJ1-1 and V is TRBV30, with 8 bases matching TRBD1. J was trimmed by 5 bases and V by 1 base; bases with no gene match: 6. The CDR3 covers 14 residues. From germline, CDR1 is GTSNPN and CDR2 SVGIG (reference sequence). CDR3 sequence (DNA): TGTGCCTGGAGTGGAGGGACAGGACGAACTGAAGCTTTCTTT. This encodes CAWSGGTGRTEAFF.

The CDR3 region has the DNA TGTGCCATCAAACCGGGACAGGGTCAAGAGACCCAGTACTTC. Translating it yields CAIKPGQGQETQYF. The V call is TRBV10-3, the J call TRBJ2-5, with TRBD1 identical over 9 bases. This CDR3 is built from 14 residues. The germline V gene encodes CDR1 ENHRY and CDR2 SYGVKD. V gave up 7 bases and J gave up 2 bases; unmatched junction bases: 5.

V usage is TRBV10-3 and J usage is TRBJ1-5, with a possible D match to TRBD1 (5 bases). Per the germline V gene, CDR1 is ENHRY and CDR2 is SYGVKD. CDR3 length: 14 residues. Deletions cut 4 bases from V and 7 bases from J, with 14 bases between. The CDR3, as DNA: TGTGCCATCAGTGTGGCCAGGGCGGGGCAGCCCCAGCATTTT. Translating gives CAISVARAGQPQHF.

The chain links TRBV5-6 to TRBJ1-2, with 9 bases matching TRBD1. This CDR3 spans 15 amino acids. V dropped 4 bases and J dropped 4; count of bases not matched to a gene: 8. Germline values: CDR1 SGHDT, CDR2 YYEEEE. The CDR3 nucleotides are TGTGCCAGCAGCCAGGGACAGGGAGCTGGCTATGGCTACACCTTC. It codes for CASSQGQGAGYGYTF.